This T cell receptor beta chain was identified in a study of CD8+ T cells in alopecia areata. Study-wide findings and caveats: It was observed that many expanded lesional clones persisted in scalp and blood during tofacitinib. Higher clonality and more expanded CD8+ clones appeared in lesional than normal scalp.

Trimming stripped 0 bases from V and 3 bases from J, with 6 bases between. The V gene's germline CDR1 is SGHRS and CDR2 YFSETQ. This CDR3 spans 13 amino acids. In each case, RNA was isolated and then reverse transcribed into cDNA as the sequencing template. Assay used: immunoSEQ multiplex PCR; TCRdb lists only in-frame clones, some missing. Of about 140,000 clones in the sample, nearly 55% are singletons; the top ten hold 15% to 20%. Concerning this clone: Its cognate antigen is unknown.

This sample's treatment: oral pan-JAK inhibitor, 5-10 mg twice daily. This sample comprised CD8+ T cells sorted from blood, obtained at week 4, from a patient treated with tofacitinib. The chain uses TRBV5-1 and TRBJ1-1; D is uncertain. The source of this sequence is a human donor with alopecia areata. In DNA form, the CDR3 reads TGCGCCAGCAGCTTGGCGGGGTACACTGAAGCTTTCTTT. Translated, it gives CASSLAGYTEAFF.